Listed below are T cell receptor beta chains from one sample, sequenced in a study of CD8 T cells in ankylosing spondylitis. TCRdb recomputed calls from the 5' RACE reads with MiXCR, one row per CDR3 protein. The table includes roughly 42,000 distinct CDR3 sequences, 2.7% detected once. Sequencing was done on a sample of blood, either unsorted or a sorted T cell fraction (not recorded which). These receptors originate from a male donor with ankylosing spondylitis or in good health (not recorded which). CDR3s include the opening cysteine and the closing phenylalanine or tryptophan. A D gene is named only where the DNA matches it firmly. Where a row states a size, it is once, few, many or the class of an expanded clone; other rows omit it.

d_gene: -
abundance: -
j_gene: TRBJ2-1
v_gene: TRBV9
CDR3nt: TGTGCCAGCAGCGTAGATTTTGCGCGAAATGAGCAGTTCTTC
CDR3aa: CASSVDFARNEQFF

d_gene: -
abundance: many
j_gene: TRBJ1-1
v_gene: TRBV9
CDR3nt: TGTGCCAGCAGCGTAGAGAGCCGGAGCACTGAAGCTTTCTTT
CDR3aa: CASSVESRSTEAFF

d_gene: -
abundance: many
j_gene: TRBJ2-7
v_gene: TRBV9
CDR3nt: TGTGCCAGCAGCGCGGGGGATAGGGGGCGCGAGCAGTACTTC
CDR3aa: CASSAGDRGREQYF

d_gene: TRBD2
abundance: many
j_gene: TRBJ2-7
v_gene: TRBV9
CDR3nt: TGTGCCAGCAGCGTAACTAGCGGGATTTCCTCCGAGCAGTACTTC
CDR3aa: CASSVTSGISSEQYF

d_gene: -
abundance: many
j_gene: TRBJ2-1
v_gene: TRBV9
CDR3nt: TGTGCCAGCAGCGTAGTTCGAAGCCCATTCTACCATGAGCAGTTCTTC
CDR3aa: CASSVVRSPFYHEQFF

d_gene: TRBD1
abundance: many
j_gene: TRBJ2-2
v_gene: TRBV9
CDR3nt: TGTGCCAGCAGCGTAGTACCAGGGGGTTACACCGGGGAGCTGTTTTTT
CDR3aa: CASSVVPGGYTGELFF

d_gene: TRBD2
abundance: many
j_gene: TRBJ2-7
v_gene: TRBV9
CDR3nt: TGTGCCAGCAGCCCTATAGCGGGAGTGGGCTACGAGCAGTACTTC
CDR3aa: CASSPIAGVGYEQYF

d_gene: -
abundance: many
j_gene: TRBJ2-1
v_gene: TRBV9
CDR3nt: TGTGCCAGCAGCGTAGTCGCCGGGACCCCTTCCTACAATGAGCAGTTCTTC
CDR3aa: CASSVVAGTPSYNEQFF

d_gene: -
abundance: many
j_gene: TRBJ2-5
v_gene: TRBV9
CDR3nt: TGTGCCAGCAGCAGCCCCACAGGAGTGGATTTCGGCAAGGAGACCCAGTACTTC
CDR3aa: CASSSPTGVDFGKETQYF

d_gene: TRBD1
abundance: many
j_gene: TRBJ1-2
v_gene: TRBV9
CDR3nt: TGTGCCAGCACCGCGCCGGACAGGGGCTATGGCTACACCTTC
CDR3aa: CASTAPDRGYGYTF

d_gene: -
abundance: many
j_gene: TRBJ2-2
v_gene: TRBV9
CDR3nt: TGTGCCAGCAGCCTAGGGGACACGAACACCGGGGAGCTGTTTTTT
CDR3aa: CASSLGDTNTGELFF

d_gene: TRBD2
abundance: many
j_gene: TRBJ2-2
v_gene: TRBV9
CDR3nt: TGTGCCAGCAGCGTATCCAGCGGGAGTATTCCCGGGGAGCTGTTTTTT
CDR3aa: CASSVSSGSIPGELFF

d_gene: -
abundance: many
j_gene: TRBJ2-6
v_gene: TRBV9
CDR3nt: TGTGCCAGCAGCGTCATACCCGGGACTGGGGCCAACGTCCTGACTTTC
CDR3aa: CASSVIPGTGANVLTF

d_gene: -
abundance: many
j_gene: TRBJ2-1
v_gene: TRBV9
CDR3nt: TGTGCCAGCAGCGTAGAAGGAGGGGATGAGCAGTTCTTC
CDR3aa: CASSVEGGDEQFF

d_gene: TRBD1
abundance: few
j_gene: TRBJ1-1
v_gene: TRBV9
CDR3nt: TGTGCCAGCAGCGTACAGACAGGGGAGAACACTGAAGCTTTCTTT
CDR3aa: CASSVQTGENTEAFF

d_gene: -
abundance: many
j_gene: TRBJ2-1
v_gene: TRBV9
CDR3nt: TGTGCCAGCAGCGTAGCGGACTCATCCTACAATGAGCAGTTCTTC
CDR3aa: CASSVADSSYNEQFF

d_gene: -
abundance: many
j_gene: TRBJ2-2
v_gene: TRBV9
CDR3nt: TGTGCCAGCAGCGTATCGTACGTCACCGGGGAGCTGTTTTTT
CDR3aa: CASSVSYVTGELFF

d_gene: -
abundance: many
j_gene: TRBJ1-1
v_gene: TRBV9
CDR3nt: TGTGCCAGCAGCGTTGGGACAATCGCTGAAGCTTTCTTT
CDR3aa: CASSVGTIAEAFF

d_gene: TRBD1
abundance: medium-sized
j_gene: TRBJ2-2
v_gene: TRBV9
CDR3nt: TGTGCCAGCACCCCGGACAGGGGTCTCCCCGGGGAGCTGTTTTTT
CDR3aa: CASTPDRGLPGELFF

d_gene: TRBD2
abundance: many
j_gene: TRBJ2-1
v_gene: TRBV9
CDR3nt: TGTGCCAGCAGCGTAGCCCCTAGCGGGGGGAGCTCCTACAATGAGCAGTTCTTC
CDR3aa: CASSVAPSGGSSYNEQFF

d_gene: TRBD1
abundance: many
j_gene: TRBJ1-1
v_gene: TRBV9
CDR3nt: TGTGCCAGCAGCGGACGACAGGGAGTGGGGAACACTGAAGCTTTCTTT
CDR3aa: CASSGRQGVGNTEAFF

d_gene: -
abundance: many
j_gene: TRBJ1-1
v_gene: TRBV9
CDR3nt: TGTGCCAGCAGCGTCGACGCGCGGGGGACTGAAGCTTTCTTT
CDR3aa: CASSVDARGTEAFF

d_gene: -
abundance: many
j_gene: TRBJ2-2
v_gene: TRBV9
CDR3nt: TGTGCCAGCAGCGCATCGGGACGGGGCAACACCGGGGAGCTGTTTTTT
CDR3aa: CASSASGRGNTGELFF

d_gene: -
abundance: many
j_gene: TRBJ2-3
v_gene: TRBV9
CDR3nt: TGTGCCAGCAGCCCACATACTAGCACAGATACGCAGTATTTT
CDR3aa: CASSPHTSTDTQYF

d_gene: TRBD2
abundance: many
j_gene: TRBJ2-5
v_gene: TRBV9
CDR3nt: TGTGCCAGCAGCGTAGAAGCGGGGTACCAAGAGACCCAGTACTTC
CDR3aa: CASSVEAGYQETQYF